Listed below are T cell receptor beta chains from one sample, sequenced in a study of cytotoxic CD8 clonotypes in ibrutinib-treated CLL. Profiled with immunoSEQ multiplex PCR; TCRdb holds only in-frame clones, not every one. The table includes more than 9,500 clones, roughly four fifths detected once. The source material was PBMCs, sampled at disease progression, from a patient treated with ibrutinib. Source of these receptors: a human donor with chronic lymphocytic leukemia. Both conserved end residues are part of each CDR3. The D gene is left open where the match is weak. Clone size, where shown, is once, few, many, or a class for clones that have expanded.

TRBD2 NA TRBJ2-5 TRBV18 CASSPLAGGEETQYF TGTGCCAGCTCACCATTGGCGGGAGGGGAAGAGACCCAGTACTTC
NA NA TRBJ2-7 TRBV28 CASSSHRLDSYEQYF TGTGCCAGCAGTTCCCACCGACTAGATTCCTACGAGCAGTACTTC
NA NA TRBJ2-3 TRBV5-1 CASRMTGTDTQYF TGCGCCAGCAGAATGACAGGCACAGATACGCAGTATTTT
NA NA TRBJ1-4 TRBV6-1 CASSEVPRWGEKLFF TGTGCCAGCAGTGAAGTCCCTAGGTGGGGTGAAAAACTGTTTTTT
NA NA TRBJ2-7 TRBV7-8 CASSWRASTYEQYF TGTGCCAGCAGTTGGAGGGCTAGCACCTACGAGCAGTACTTC
NA NA TRBJ2-5 TRBV10-3 CAISAVQPETQYF TGTGCCATCAGTGCCGTCCAGCCTGAGACCCAGTACTTC
NA NA TRBJ1-2 TRBV6-5 CASSYGERAGWDGYTF TGTGCCAGCAGTTATGGGGAAAGGGCGGGCTGGGATGGCTACACCTTC
NA NA TRBJ2-1 TRBV7-3 CASSPRLGQLNEQFF TGTGCCAGCAGCCCGAGACTGGGGCAACTAAATGAGCAGTTCTTC
TRBD1 NA TRBJ1-2 TRBV6-6 CASIDRDYGYTF TGTGCCAGCATTGACAGGGACTATGGCTACACCTTC
TRBD1 NA TRBJ2-5 TRBV27 CASSSLTGGRETQYF TGTGCCAGCAGTTCGCTGACAGGGGGCAGGGAGACCCAGTACTTC
TRBD1 NA TRBJ2-5 TRBV5-1 CATQYPGQFRETQYF TGCGCCACTCAATACCCGGGACAGTTTAGGGAGACCCAGTACTTC
TRBD1 NA TRBJ1-2 TRBV2 CASREQPGQGGGYGYTF TGTGCCAGCAGAGAACAGCCGGGACAGGGTGGAGGCTATGGCTACACCTTC
NA NA TRBJ1-3 TRBV28 CASSITEGRGAGNTIYF TGTGCCAGCAGTATTACCGAAGGAAGGGGAGCTGGAAACACCATATATTTT
NA NA TRBJ2-5 TRBV11-2 CASSTYQETQYF TGTGCCAGCAGCACGTACCAAGAGACCCAGTACTTC
NA NA TRBJ2-2 TRBV7-7 CASSPWGSGELFF TGTGCTAGCAGCCCCTGGGGCTCCGGGGAGCTGTTTTTT
TRBD1 NA TRBJ2-1 TRBV10-3 CAIGTGVENEQFF TGTGCCATCGGGACAGGGGTTGAGAATGAGCAGTTCTTC
TRBD1 once TRBJ2-1 TRBV7-9 CASSLGWTGNYNEQFF TGTGCCAGCAGCTTAGGGTGGACAGGCAACTACAATGAGCAGTTCTTC
TRBD1 once TRBJ1-2 TRBV5-6 CASSPGQGRADGYTF TGTGCCAGCAGCCCCGGACAGGGACGGGCGGATGGCTACACCTTC
TRBD2 few TRBJ2-7 TRBV27 CASSLSGPGLAGGSYEQYF TGTGCCAGCAGTTTATCGGGACCAGGACTAGCGGGAGGATCCTACGAGCAGTACTTC
NA few TRBJ1-5 TRBV19 CASGGGGNQPQHF TGTGCCTCTGGGGGGGGTGGCAATCAGCCCCAGCATTTT
NA NA TRBJ2-5 TRBV5-1 CASSLGPAVQETQYF TGCGCCAGCAGCTTGGGGCCGGCGGTTCAAGAGACCCAGTACTTC
TRBD2 NA TRBJ2-3 TRBV4-1 CASSLLAGGPDTQYF TGCGCCAGCAGCCTGCTAGCGGGAGGGCCGGATACGCAGTATTTT
TRBD1 NA TRBJ1-5 TRBV6-5 CASRGQSNQPQHF TGTGCCAGCAGGGGACAGAGCAATCAGCCCCAGCATTTT
NA NA TRBJ2-1 TRBV5-6 CASSLKREQFF TGTGCCAGCAGCTTGAAGCGTGAGCAGTTCTTC
NA NA TRBJ2-7 TRBV5-1 CASSLGEKYEQYF TGCGCCAGCAGCTTGGGGGAAAAATACGAGCAGTACTTC
NA NA TRBJ2-7 TRBV6-6 CASSQDDHAYEQYF TGTGCCAGCAGCCAAGACGACCATGCCTACGAGCAGTACTTC
NA NA TRBJ2-7 TRBV7-9 CASSPWDSTYEQYF TGTGCCAGCAGCCCCTGGGACTCCACCTACGAGCAGTACTTC
NA medium-sized TRBJ2-1 TRBV19 CASSIGASATYNEQFF TGTGCCAGTAGTATAGGGGCTAGCGCAACCTACAATGAGCAGTTCTTC
NA NA TRBJ1-4 TRBV27 CASSLPPYVELFF TGTGCCAGCAGTTTACCCCCGTATGTGGAACTGTTTTTT
NA NA TRBJ2-5 TRBV2 CASREFQGTQETQYF TGTGCCAGCAGGGAGTTTCAGGGGACCCAAGAGACCCAGTACTTC
TRBD2 once TRBJ2-7 TRBV28 CASRPTSGVSYEQYF TGTGCCAGCAGACCTACTAGCGGAGTCTCCTACGAGCAGTACTTC
NA NA TRBJ2-7 TRBV6-1 CASSDNSDSYEQYF TGTGCCAGCAGTGATAATAGCGACTCCTACGAGCAGTACTTC
NA few TRBJ1-2 TRBV6-5 CASSYSGRGGGYTF TGTGCCAGCAGTTACTCCGGCAGGGGTGGCGGCTACACCTTC
TRBD2 NA TRBJ2-5 TRBV4-1 CASSPAPLAGEETQYF TGCGCCAGCAGCCCCGCCCCACTAGCGGGAGAGGAGACCCAGTACTTC
NA NA TRBJ2-2 TRBV5-1 CASSRDSGNTGELFF TGCGCCAGCAGCCGGGACTCGGGGAACACCGGGGAGCTGTTTTTT
NA once TRBJ1-1 TRBV18 CASSTGAGWNTEAFF TGTGCCAGCTCAACGGGAGCGGGTTGGAACACTGAAGCTTTCTTT
TRBD2 NA TRBJ2-3 TRBV2 CASKLAGGPSTDTQYF TGTGCCAGCAAACTAGCGGGAGGTCCTAGCACAGATACGCAGTATTTT
NA NA TRBJ1-1 TRBV5-4 CASSLGRAFEAFF TGTGCCAGCAGCTTGGGAAGGGCCTTTGAAGCTTTCTTT
TRBD2 NA TRBJ2-3 TRBV11-3 CASSTTSGRGTDTQYF TGTGCCAGCAGCACAACTAGCGGGAGAGGCACAGATACGCAGTATTTT
TRBD2 NA TRBJ2-2 TRBV10-3 CAIKAGGPTESTGELFF TGTGCCATCAAAGCGGGAGGGCCAACGGAAAGCACCGGGGAGCTGTTTTTT
NA NA TRBJ2-3 TRBV10-2 CASNPGKDTQYF TGCGCCAGCAACCCGGGGAAGGATACGCAGTATTTT
TRBD1 NA TRBJ2-3 TRBV30 CAWSVEGQGADTQYF TGTGCCTGGAGTGTAGAGGGACAGGGGGCAGATACGCAGTATTTT
NA NA TRBJ2-1 TRBV2 CATSGMGNEQFF TGTGCCACCAGTGGGATGGGCAATGAGCAGTTCTTC
TRBD2 NA TRBJ2-1 TRBV7-6 CASRVAAGGPSEQFF TGTGCCAGCCGAGTTGCAGCGGGAGGGCCTAGTGAGCAGTTCTTC
NA NA TRBJ2-4 TRBV9 CASSVDPAGQNIQYF TGTGCCAGCAGCGTAGATCCAGCGGGACAGAACATTCAGTACTTC